The count of the clone carrying this TCR beta chain is one. Trimming removed 5 bases from V and 4 bases from J; junction bases left unmatched: 9. CDR1 and CDR2 from the germline V gene are MNHNS and SASEGT. This CDR3 is built from 15 residues. These data are taken from a study of cytomegalovirus exposure and HLA in healthy donors. Study overall: For the approximately 360 genotyped donors, more than 65% fell within the Caucasian-associated ancestry cluster.

The PCR had 60 Vbeta and 13 Jbeta primers. This table comes from immunoSEQ multiplex PCR, and its TCRdb copy is limited to in-frame clones, with some not included. Counted here are some 100,000 clones, roughly 80% occurring once; the ten biggest clones make up 1% to 1.5%. The chain has TRBV6-1 and TRBJ1-2; 8 nucleotides agree with TRBD1. The TCR was taken from a girl aged 2 to 10 in good health and CMV-seropositive. Material: PBMCs. Here the CDR3 DNA reads TGTGCCAGCAGTAAGCTCAGGGGGCAAGGCTATGGCTACACCTTC. This sequence encodes CASSKLRGQGYGYTF.